The next 21 T cell receptor beta chains were all read from a single sample in a study of T cell responses to AZD1222 COVID-19 vaccine. Clones were sequenced by immunoSEQ multiplex PCR, and TCRdb holds only the in-frame ones, with some missing. The sample consists of fewer than 150,000 clones, roughly nine tenths of them appearing once. Sample: peripheral blood, taken on day 0 of AZD1222 vaccination. The receptor set was obtained from an adult in good health.

The V and J genes are TRBV2 and TRBJ1-2; D may be TRBD1 (6 bases). The V and J ends lost 3 bases and 4 bases respectively, with 9 bases between them. The CDR3 has 13 amino acids. Germline V gives CDR1 SNHLY, CDR2 FYNNEI. Written as DNA, the CDR3 is TGTGCCAGCAGTGATGGGGGGCTCTATGGCTACACCTTC. Its protein product is CASSDGGLYGYTF.

The CDR3 here is CASMESNTGELFF. DNA of the CDR3: TGTGCCAGCATGGAGTCGAACACCGGGGAGCTGTTTTTT. J is TRBJ2-2 and V is TRBV27; no clear D. V was pared by 7 bases and J by 0 bases, with 6 bases between. Germline CDR1 is MNHEY and CDR2 is SMNVEV (reference sequence). The CDR3 length is 13 residues.

The chain uses TRBV6-1 and TRBJ2-7; D remains unclear. This CDR3 has 14 amino acids. Germline V lookup: CDR1 MNHNS, CDR2 SASEGT. Deletions cut 1 base from V and 2 bases from J, with 9 bases between. In nucleotides, the CDR3 is TGTGCCAGCAGTGAAGTTCCAGGACCCTACGAGCAGTACTTC. It encodes CASSEVPGPYEQYF.

This clone was picked up one time. V usage is TRBV6-1 and J usage is TRBJ1-3; no reliable D call. The length of the CDR3 is 15 residues. Germline CDR1 reads MNHNS; CDR2 reads SASEGT. V was pared by 1 base and J by 2 bases, with 9 bases between. CDR3 nucleotides: TGTGCCAGCAGTGAAGTGCTGGGCCCTGGAAACACCATATATTTT. Translation: CASSEVLGPGNTIYF.

The chain combines TRBV30 with TRBJ1-5, with a weak D call TRBD1 (6 bases). The germline V gene encodes CDR1 GTSNPN and CDR2 SVGIG (reference sequence). This CDR3 region has 13 residues. The germline V and J ends were trimmed by 5 bases and 6 bases, with 14 bases remaining between them. This CDR3 reads CAWLSWGLQPQHF. In DNA, the CDR3 is TGTGCCTGGTTGTCGTGGGGGCTTCAGCCCCAGCATTTT.

The rearrangement joins TRBV7-9 to TRBJ2-7; D remains unclear. This CDR3 has 13 residues. Germline loops: CDR1 SEHNR, CDR2 FQNEAQ (reference sequence). Between the trimmed V and J ends, which lost 4 bases and 3 bases, there was a span of 10 bases. The CDR3 region is CASSSPGGYEQYF. The CDR3 coding sequence is TGTGCCAGCAGCTCGCCGGGCGGCTACGAGCAGTACTTC.

This clone came up once. The V call is TRBV11-2, the J call TRBJ2-3; D call uncertain. CDR1 SGHAT and CDR2 FQNNGV come from the germline V gene. The CDR3 runs to 14 residues. The V gene lost 0 bases and the J gene lost 1 base, with 5 bases spanning the gap. CDR3: CASSLDGGTDTQYF. CDR3 coding DNA: TGTGCCAGCAGCTTAGATGGGGGCACAGATACGCAGTATTTT.

In its sample, this clone was seen a few times. The chain carries TRBV2 and TRBJ2-7; 9 nucleotides agree with TRBD1. Unmatched junction bases numbered 9, after V lost 5 bases and J lost 1 base. In germline, CDR1 is SNHLY, CDR2 FYNNEI. The CDR3 totals 16 residues. For the CDR3, the DNA is TGTGCCAGCAGTTTCCCCGGACAGGGGCAGTCCTACGAGCAGTACTTC. Encoded protein: CASSFPGQGQSYEQYF.

As concerns this clone: A read error may account for a junction end that differs from germline. The chain employs TRBV6-5 and TRBJ1-1; perhaps TRBD1 as D (5 bases). The CDR3 has 11 amino acids. Germline loops: CDR1 MNHEY, CDR2 SVGAGI. CDR3 region: CASRLDTEAFF. CDR3 nucleotides: TGTGCCAGCAGGCTGGACACGGAAGCTTTCTTT.

This clone was found a few times. This CDR3 reads CSVRTGGSTYEQYF. CDR3 coding DNA: TGCAGCGTACGGACAGGGGGCTCAACCTACGAGCAGTACTTC. The V and J genes are TRBV29-1 and TRBJ2-7; 11 bases map to TRBD1. V shed 6 bases, J shed 2 bases, and the junction held 6 bases outside the gene matches. Germline loops: CDR1 SQVTM, CDR2 ANQGSEA. The CDR3 length is 14 residues.

This clone was seen once. The chain uses TRBV29-1 and TRBJ2-1, with no clear D. Trimming pared 4 bases from V and 0 bases from J, leaving 16 bases between. This CDR3 spans 16 amino acids. The germline CDR1 and CDR2 sequences are SQVTM and ANQGSEA. This chain's CDR3 is CSVATASTSSYNEQFF. Written as DNA, the CDR3 is TGCAGCGTTGCAACGGCGAGCACAAGCTCCTACAATGAGCAGTTCTTC.

The V and J genes are TRBV28 and TRBJ2-7, with 7 bases that match TRBD2. The CDR3 spans 16 residues. Germline CDR1 reads MDHEN; CDR2 reads SYDVKM. V was pared by 5 bases and J by 5 bases, with 15 bases of the junction left unmatched. Here the CDR3 reads CASSPPSGGGIDEQYF. CDR3 nucleotides: TGTGCCAGCAGTCCACCCTCTGGGGGGGGGATTGACGAGCAGTACTTC.

CDR3 sequence reads: CASRPNRGANEQFF. The CDR3 bases are TGTGCCAGCAGGCCCAACCGGGGCGCTAATGAGCAGTTCTTC. This rearrangement joins TRBV11-2 to TRBJ2-1; D possibly uses TRBD1 or TRBD2 (5 bases each). Germline V gene sequence: CDR1 SGHAT, CDR2 FQNNGV. CDR3 size: 14 residues. Trimming took off 6 bases at V and 7 bases at J, with 16 bases between the two ends.

The CDR3: CASSEPGSPYGYTF. The CDR3 region has the DNA TGTGCCAGCAGTGAACCCGGCAGCCCCTATGGCTACACCTTC. The rearrangement joins TRBV25-1 to TRBJ1-2; D not certain. The CDR3 has 14 amino acids. Germline CDR1 reads MGHDK; CDR2 reads SYGVNS. Trimming removed 2 bases at V and 4 bases at J, with 11 bases between.

V usage is TRBV27 and J usage is TRBJ2-5; D may be TRBD1 (5 bases). Germline V gene data show CDR1 as MNHEY and CDR2 as SMNVEV (reference sequence). CDR3 length: 14 residues. V shed 3 bases and J shed 4 bases, with 12 bases lying between them. The CDR3 loop reads CASSFDSPPETQYF. CDR3 sequence (DNA): TGTGCCAGCAGTTTCGACAGTCCGCCAGAGACCCAGTACTTC.

This rearrangement joins TRBV12-3 or TRBV12-4 to TRBJ2-7; D gene ambiguous. CDR3 length: 13 residues. V was trimmed by 7 bases and J by 7 bases, leaving 17 bases between them. In DNA, the CDR3 is TGTGCCAGCAAAGGGCAGCCCGTGGAGGAGCAGTACTTC. It specifies CASKGQPVEEQYF.

The chain recombines TRBV2 with TRBJ1-5; TRBD1 is a possible D gene (6 bases). This CDR3 has 14 amino acids. Trimming took off 7 bases at V and 1 base at J, with 11 bases between the two ends. Germline V gene data show CDR1 as SNHLY and CDR2 as FYNNEI. The CDR3, as DNA: TGTGCCAGCATGAGGGGGGACAGCAATCAGCCCCAGCATTTT. It codes for CASMRGDSNQPQHF. Supplemented by reference TRBV2 and TRBJ1-5, the full variable domain reads EPEVTQTPSHQVTQMGQEVILRCVPISNHLYFYWYRQILGQKVEFLVSFYNNEISEKSEIFDDQFSVERPDGSNFTLKIRSTKLEDSAMYFCASMRGDSNQPQHFGDGTRLSIL.

The chain carries TRBV7-9 and TRBJ1-5; D not resolved. The germline gives CDR1 SEHNR, CDR2 FQNEAQ (reference sequence). This CDR3 has 14 residues. Trimming removed 1 base from V and 1 base from J, with 5 bases in between. CDR3 DNA sequence: TGTGCCAGCAGCTTAGATGCAAGCAATCAGCCCCAGCATTTT. Protein: CASSLDASNQPQHF.

This clone was counted a single time. This chain uses TRBV28 with TRBJ2-4; the D gene is possibly TRBD2 (6 bases). The CDR3 totals 13 residues. Germline V lookup: CDR1 MDHEN, CDR2 SYDVKM. The ends were cut back, 0 bases at V and 8 bases at J, with 8 bases in the middle. The CDR3 spells CASSLWGGDIQYF. The CDR3 DNA sequence: TGTGCCAGCAGTTTATGGGGCGGGGACATTCAGTACTTC.

This clone has just a few counts. The rearrangement links TRBV5-1 to TRBJ1-4; D is perhaps TRBD1 (5 bases). This CDR3 contains 13 residues. Germline-derived CDR1 and CDR2 are SGHRS and YFSETQ. Trimming cost V 4 bases and J 6 bases, with 10 bases left between them. For the CDR3, the DNA is TGCGCCAGCAGCCCCGACAGTTATGAAAAACTGTTTTTT. Translated, it gives CASSPDSYEKLFF.

The V call is TRBV15, the J call TRBJ1-4, with no clear D. Trimming left V 1 base short and J 4 bases short, with 10 bases between. The length of the CDR3 is 15 residues. The germline V gene has CDR1 LNHNV and CDR2 YYDKDF (reference sequence). CDR3 protein: CATSRVIESNEKLFF. Written as DNA, the CDR3 is TGTGCCACCAGCAGAGTAATCGAGAGTAATGAAAAACTGTTTTTT.